Following are 29 T cell receptor beta chains from one sample sequenced in a study of cytomegalovirus exposure and HLA in healthy donors. TCRdb's copy holds only in-frame clones and misses some; the assay was immunoSEQ multiplex PCR. The table shows roughly 300,000 clones, with 88% occurring only once. The sequenced material came from PBMCs. Receptor source: a woman between 18 and 30 years old in good health and CMV-seronegative.

V is TRBV5-6 and J is TRBJ1-5; the D is unclear. The germline V and J ends were trimmed by 0 bases and 6 bases, with 7 bases remaining between them. Germline V lookup: CDR1 SGHDT, CDR2 YYEEEE. The CDR3 runs 13 residues. Here the CDR3 reads CASSLATGQPQHF. In DNA form, the CDR3 reads TGTGCCAGCAGCTTGGCCACGGGTCAGCCCCAGCATTTT.

The chain couples TRBV6-5 to TRBJ1-1, with D hard to call. V was trimmed by 4 bases and J by 6 bases, leaving 15 bases between them. The CDR3 extends over 14 amino acids. CDR1 and CDR2 (germline): MNHEY, SVGAGI. This CDR3 is CASSSTTLAPEAFF. DNA for the CDR3: TGTGCCAGCAGTTCGACTACTTTGGCCCCTGAAGCTTTCTTT.

This sequence joins TRBV4-2 and TRBJ2-4; 7 nucleotides align to TRBD2. V gave up 0 bases and J gave up 6 bases; unmatched junction bases: 14. The CDR3 covers 18 residues. CDR1 is LGHNA, CDR2 YNFKEQ, per germline. This chain's CDR3 is CASSQELGGLPDSNIQYF. CDR3 DNA: TGTGCCAGCAGCCAAGAACTCGGGGGACTACCGGACTCAAACATTCAGTACTTC.

This rearrangement joins TRBV7-2 to TRBJ1-5; D perhaps matches TRBD1 (6 bases). V was trimmed by 0 bases and J by 2 bases, leaving 11 bases between them. The length of the CDR3 is 16 residues. CDR1 is SGHTA and CDR2 is FQGNSA in the germline V gene. The CDR3 coding sequence is TGTGCCAGCAGCTTAGCGCCAGGGGTTGGCAATCAGCCCCAGCATTTT. Translation gives CASSLAPGVGNQPQHF.

The rearrangement joins TRBV27 to TRBJ2-1; 11 bases align to TRBD2. Germline lookup yields CDR1 MNHEY and CDR2 SMNVEV (reference sequence). The CDR3 has 18 residues. V lost 5 bases to trimming and J lost 8 bases; unmatched junction nucleotides: 17. The CDR3 here is CASSPILTSGSVYDEQFF. CDR3 in DNA: TGTGCCAGCAGTCCCATACTAACTAGCGGGAGTGTCTATGATGAGCAGTTCTTC.

This clone has only one observation. This chain joins TRBV15 and TRBJ1-5, with D unclear. The CDR3 extends over 15 amino acids. The V end lost 0 bases, the J end lost 8 bases, and 14 bases lay between the germline ends. Per the germline V gene, CDR1 is LNHNV and CDR2 is YYDKDF (reference sequence). The CDR3 reads CATSRDFVGLEPQHF. CDR3 bases: TGTGCCACCAGCAGAGATTTTGTGGGCCTGGAGCCCCAGCATTTT.

V is TRBV4-3 and J is TRBJ2-1, with D possibly TRBD2 on 5 matching bases. The V and J ends lost 2 bases and 6 bases respectively, with 17 bases between them. The CDR3 spans 16 residues. Germline values: CDR1 LGHNA, CDR2 YSLEER. Written as DNA, the CDR3 is TGCGCCAGCAGCCAATTTTCTAGCTGGGATGGCAATGAGCAGTTCTTC. Amino acids: CASSQFSSWDGNEQFF.

The gene calls are TRBV10-1 and TRBJ2-1; TRBD1 matches 8 bases. Germline CDR1 and CDR2: WNHNN and SYGVQD (reference sequence). The junction had 7 bases not matched to a gene; V was cut back by 5 bases and J by 4 bases. The CDR3 has 15 amino acids. The DNA of the CDR3 is TGCGCCAGCAGTACGCGACAGGGGCTTTACAATGAGCAGTTCTTC. Its protein product is CASSTRQGLYNEQFF.

V usage is TRBV7-3 and J usage is TRBJ2-1; D gene uncertain. There are 15 residues in the CDR3. The germline gives CDR1 SGHTA, CDR2 FQGTGA. Trimming shortened V by 5 bases and J by 7 bases, and 18 bases separated the two germline ends. The CDR3 DNA is TGTGCCAGCAGCCCGACACCTACCCATGGGAATGAGCAGTTCTTC. Its translation is CASSPTPTHGNEQFF.

The V and J genes are TRBV11-2 and TRBJ2-5; 7 bases agree with TRBD1. Trimming took 5 bases from V and 3 from J; bases not matched to a gene: 9. CDR1 SGHAT and CDR2 FQNNGV come from the germline V gene. This CDR3 is 15 amino acids long. Here the CDR3 reads CASSRTTGTEETQYF. The DNA for the CDR3 is TGTGCCAGCAGCCGCACTACCGGGACAGAAGAGACCCAGTACTTC.

Comments on this clone: The DNA is omitted, as the CDR3 cannot be located on it reliably, and the CDR3 follows TCRdb's listing. This sequence joins TRBV21-1 and TRBJ2-3; the table's D call of TRBD1 was not tested on the DNA. TRBV21-1 is labeled a pseudogene. The CDR3 length is 19 residues, termini included. The CDR3 loop is CASSKGWGSGSHDADTQYF.

The rearrangement uses TRBV25-1 and TRBJ1-2, with no clear D. Per the germline V gene, CDR1 is MGHDK and CDR2 is SYGVNS. The V end lost 6 bases, the J end lost 3 bases, and 14 bases lay between the germline ends. The CDR3 has 14 amino acids. The CDR3 spells CASSEGWTDYGYTF. The CDR3 nucleotides are TGTGCCAGCAGCGAGGGATGGACGGACTATGGCTACACCTTC.

This clone showed up just a few times. This sequence joins TRBV9 and TRBJ2-7; possibly TRBD1 for D (5 bases). CDR1 SGDLS and CDR2 YYNGEE come from the germline V gene. The CDR3 spans 14 residues. V lost 8 bases to trimming and J lost 0 bases, with 15 bases between them. CDR3 coding DNA: TGTGCCAGTTCGATAAGGGGCTCCTCCTACGAGCAGTACTTC. As protein: CASSIRGSSYEQYF.

V gene TRBV7-8 combines with J gene TRBJ2-5; 11 bases fit TRBD1. The CDR3 consists of 13 residues. V shed 3 bases and J 6 bases; nucleotides not matched to a gene: 0. CDR1 SGHVS and CDR2 FQNEAQ come from the germline V gene. In DNA, the CDR3 is TGTGCCAGCAGCTTGGACAGGGGGCAGACCCAGTACTTC. As protein: CASSLDRGQTQYF.

The table lists this clone with a count of one. This chain uses TRBV6-6 with TRBJ1-1; D ambiguous. Trimming cost V 6 bases and J 1 base, with 12 bases left between them. This CDR3 region has 14 residues. The V gene's germline CDR1 is MNHNY and CDR2 SVGAGI (reference sequence). The CDR3 loop is CASSARGENTEAFF. The CDR3 nucleotides are TGTGCCAGCAGCGCCCGGGGTGAGAACACTGAAGCTTTCTTT.

CDR3 protein: CSANYNGYTF. The CDR3 DNA follows: TGCAGTGCTAATTACAATGGCTACACCTTC. The V gene is TRBV20-1, the J gene TRBJ1-2; no reliable D call. Looked up from germline, CDR1 is DFQATT and CDR2 is SNEGSKA (reference sequence). V gave up 4 bases and J gave up 6 bases, with 6 bases separating them. The CDR3 covers 10 residues.

V gene TRBV7-8 combines with J gene TRBJ1-6; D perhaps matches TRBD1 (6 bases). The V gene lost 2 bases and the J gene lost 10 bases, with 15 bases spanning the gap. Germline V CDR1 and CDR2: SGHVS, FQNEAQ. The CDR3 sequence is 15 residues long. CDR3 region: CASSLLSQGRSPLHF. The CDR3 bases are TGTGCCAGCAGCTTACTGTCACAGGGTAGGTCACCCCTCCACTTT.

This clone is a singleton in its sample. The chain joins TRBV28 to TRBJ1-1, with TRBD1 identical over 7 bases. The J segment lost 0 bases and the V segment lost 6 bases, leaving 4 bases of the junction unmatched. There are 14 residues in the CDR3. Germline V CDR1 and CDR2: MDHEN, SYDVKM. The CDR3 DNA follows: TGTGCCAGCAGCGCGGACAGGCTGAACACTGAAGCTTTCTTT. Translating gives CASSADRLNTEAFF.

This chain connects TRBV19 to TRBJ2-7, with D possibly matching TRBD2 (6 bases). Germline V lookup: CDR1 LNHDA, CDR2 SQIVND (reference sequence). There are 15 residues in the CDR3. V lost 4 bases, J lost 0 bases, and 13 bases lay in between. CDR3 nucleotide sequence: TGTGCCAGTAGTAGCGGCGGGACTGGCTCCTACGAGCAGTACTTC. It is translated as CASSSGGTGSYEQYF.

The rearrangement uses TRBV5-4 and TRBJ1-1; TRBD1 agrees at 7 bases. The germline gives CDR1 SGHNT, CDR2 YYREEE (reference sequence). With V trimmed by 7 bases and J by 0 bases, 6 bases remained unmatched. CDR3 size: 14 residues. The CDR3 DNA follows: TGTGCCAGCGCGACAGGGATGATGAACACTGAAGCTTTCTTT. Residues: CASATGMMNTEAFF.

V gene TRBV7-3 combines with J gene TRBJ2-7; 7 positions agree with TRBD1. With V trimmed by 5 bases and J by 2 bases, 9 bases remained unmatched. This CDR3 has 15 amino acids. Germline V gene sequence: CDR1 SGHTA, CDR2 FQGTGA. CDR3 region: CASSHTGDVAYEQYF. For the CDR3, the DNA is TGTGCCAGCAGCCATACAGGGGATGTGGCCTACGAGCAGTACTTC.

The chain's CDR3 is CASQPPGNQPQHF. The CDR3 nucleotides are TGTGCCAGCCAACCTCCGGGCAATCAGCCCCAGCATTTT. The chain uses TRBV28 and TRBJ1-5; D not certain. The CDR3 extends over 13 amino acids. Trimming removed 8 bases from V and 2 bases from J, with 10 bases in between. Germline values: CDR1 MDHEN, CDR2 SYDVKM.

With respect to this clone: Germline and junction disagree at one end, which may indicate a read error. Other DNA variants within this sample encode the same CDR3. The chain couples TRBV6-5 to TRBJ1-6; TRBD1 matches 8 bases. CDR1 and CDR2 (germline): MNHEY, SVGAGI. CDR3 length: 12 amino acids. This CDR3 is CASSYTGGGLHF. The CDR3 DNA reads TGTGCCAGTAGTTACACAGGGGGAGGCCTCCACTTT.

The chain uses TRBV4-1 and TRBJ2-1; the match to TRBD2 covers 15 bases. V lost 5 bases to trimming and J lost 12 bases; unmatched junction nucleotides: 8. The CDR3 runs 15 residues. Germline CDR1 reads MGHRA; CDR2 reads YSYEKL. The CDR3 spells CASSSGTSGRLWQFF. As DNA, the CDR3 is TGCGCCAGCAGCTCCGGGACTAGCGGGAGGTTGTGGCAGTTCTTC.

This chain links TRBV6-1 with TRBJ1-4; D not certain. The CDR3 length is 11 residues. Germline V CDR1 and CDR2: MNHNS, SASEGT. The CDR3 coding sequence is TGTGCGACTACCCGGGAGGAAAAACTGTTTTTT. Residues: CATTREEKLFF.

The genes are TRBV20-1 and TRBJ2-1; D is perhaps TRBD2 (6 bases). The CDR3 extends over 11 amino acids. The V end lost 7 bases, the J end lost 9 bases, and 13 bases lay between the germline ends. Germline V lookup: CDR1 DFQATT, CDR2 SNEGSKA (reference sequence). The CDR3 coding sequence is TGCAGTGTGACGGGAGTAGGTGAGCAGTTCTTC. Amino acid sequence: CSVTGVGEQFF.

V usage is TRBV19 and J usage is TRBJ2-2, with 8 nucleotides matching TRBD2. CDR1 is LNHDA, CDR2 SQIVND, per germline (reference sequence). V trimming: 2 bases; J trimming: 3 bases; junction bases outside the gene matches: 5. This CDR3 has 16 residues. DNA for the CDR3: TGTGCCAGTAGTATATCGCGGGGGGCGGACACCGGGGAGCTGTTTTTT. Translating gives CASSISRGADTGELFF.

The J gene is TRBJ2-6, the V gene TRBV2; D gene unclear. The V gene lost 2 bases and the J gene lost 4 bases, with 12 bases spanning the gap. CDR3 length: 16 amino acids. In germline, CDR1 is SNHLY, CDR2 FYNNEI. The CDR3 DNA reads as TGTGCCAGCAGTGAACCTACCGCCTCGGGGGCCAACGTCCTGACTTTC. Protein product: CASSEPTASGANVLTF.

This chain joins TRBV5-1 and TRBJ2-3, with a tentative D call TRBD1 (6 bases). Trimming left V 0 bases short and J 9 bases short, with 11 bases between. The germline V gene has CDR1 SGHRS and CDR2 YFSETQ. The CDR3 spans 13 residues. This chain's CDR3 is CASSLEGGSTQYF. CDR3 in DNA: TGCGCCAGCAGCTTGGAAGGGGGTTCAACGCAGTATTTT.